This passage covers 5 T cell receptor beta chains from one sample sequenced in a study of CD8 T cells in ankylosing spondylitis. Study outcomes and limitations: What seemed typical of ankylosing spondylitis blood was a TCR beta motif built from fewer than ten highly homologous variants.

TCRdb analysed the 5' RACE reads with MiXCR anew, one entry per CDR3 protein. The top ten hold about 0.94% of the sample, which has 400,000 to 450,000 distinct CDR3 sequences, approximately 17% seen once. The antigens of these receptors remain unknown. Sequencing was done on a sample of blood, either unsorted or a sorted T cell fraction (not recorded which). Receptors were obtained from a male donor with ankylosing spondylitis.

The genes are TRBV24-1 and TRBJ2-5; a possible D gene is TRBD1 (5 bases). This CDR3 region has 15 residues. V shed 1 base and J shed 2 bases, with 10 bases lying between them. CDR1 is KGHDR, CDR2 SFDVKD, per germline. The chain's CDR3 is CATSDFKGLQETQYF. The CDR3, as DNA: TGTGCCACCAGTGATTTCAAGGGGCTTCAAGAGACCCAGTACTTC.

The chain carries TRBV2 and TRBJ1-4; D is unresolved. The CDR3 runs 12 residues. V was pared by 3 bases and J by 7 bases, with 6 bases between. Germline V gene sequence: CDR1 SNHLY, CDR2 FYNNEI. The CDR3 DNA reads TGTGCCAGCAGTGAGCGGAGTGAAAAACTGTTTTTT. Its translation is CASSERSEKLFF.

This clonotype was recorded a few times. The V and J genes are TRBV12-3 or TRBV12-4 and TRBJ2-5, with D perhaps TRBD1 (6 bases). V lost 0 bases and J lost 5, with 13 bases in between. This CDR3 is 15 amino acids long. The CDR3 sequence: CASSLAGAEPETQYF. The CDR3, as DNA: TGTGCCAGCAGTTTAGCGGGGGCCGAGCCGGAGACCCAGTACTTC.

The V call is TRBV12-3 or TRBV12-4, the J call TRBJ1-6; D uncertain. Deletions cut 6 bases from V and 8 bases from J, with 11 bases between. The CDR3 length is 13 residues. Written as DNA, the CDR3 is TGTGCCAGCAGCCCGGACGGATATTCACCCCTCCACTTT. It codes for CASSPDGYSPLHF.

A few counts support this clonotype. In DNA form, the CDR3 reads TGTGCCAGCAGCGAAAGACAGGGTACCCAGTACTTC. Translated, it gives CASSERQGTQYF. V and J are TRBV6-1 and TRBJ2-5, with 7 bases identical to TRBD1. The CDR3 consists of 12 residues. J lost 8 bases, V lost 6 bases, and 6 bases had no gene match. CDR1 MNHNS and CDR2 SASEGT come from the germline V gene.